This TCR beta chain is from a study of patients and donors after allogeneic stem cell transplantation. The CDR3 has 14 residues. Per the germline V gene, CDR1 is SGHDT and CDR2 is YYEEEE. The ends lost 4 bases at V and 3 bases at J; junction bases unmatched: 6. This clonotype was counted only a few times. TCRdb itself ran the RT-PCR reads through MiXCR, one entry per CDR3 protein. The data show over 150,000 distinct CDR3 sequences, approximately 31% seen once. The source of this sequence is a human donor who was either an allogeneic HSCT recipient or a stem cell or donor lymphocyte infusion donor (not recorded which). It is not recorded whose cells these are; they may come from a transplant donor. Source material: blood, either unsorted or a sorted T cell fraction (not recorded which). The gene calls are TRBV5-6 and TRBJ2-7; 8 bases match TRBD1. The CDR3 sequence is CASSRGQGLYEQYF. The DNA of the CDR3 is TGTGCCAGCAGCCGCGGACAGGGCCTCTACGAGCAGTACTTC. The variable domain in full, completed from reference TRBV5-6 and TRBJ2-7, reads DAGVTQSPTHLIKTRGQQVTLRCSPKSGHDTVSWYQQALGQGPQFIFQYYEEEERQRGNFPDRFSGHQFPNYSSELNVNALLLGDSALYLCASSRGQGLYEQYFGPGTRLTVT.